This entry lists 5 T cell receptor beta chains sequenced from one sample in a study of blood T cell repertoires in COVID-19. TCRdb keeps only in-frame clones here, not all; method: immunoSEQ multiplex PCR. This table holds roughly 250,000 clones, 65% to 85% found once. Sequencing input: peripheral blood. All receptors come from a man aged 35 to 55 with active or convalescent COVID-19.

The V and J genes are TRBV6-5 and TRBJ1-5, with D perhaps TRBD1 (6 bases). Per germline, CDR1 MNHEY and CDR2 SVGAGI. The CDR3 is 15 amino acids. The germline V and J ends were trimmed by 6 bases and 4 bases, with 16 bases remaining between them. CDR3 DNA: TGTGCCAGCAGCCCCGGGACACCAGTTAATCAGCCCCAGCATTTT. Protein sequence: CASSPGTPVNQPQHF.

The chain couples TRBV10-3 to TRBJ2-2, with D uncertain. This CDR3 spans 16 amino acids. With 7 bases removed from V and 3 bases from J, the gap between germline ends came to 18 bases. Per the germline V gene, CDR1 is ENHRY and CDR2 is SYGVKD. This chain's CDR3 is CAITLTLWIHTGELFF. CDR3 bases: TGTGCCATCACCCTGACTCTCTGGATTCACACCGGGGAGCTGTTTTTT.

The CDR3, as DNA: TGTGCCATCAGTGAGACGGGACAGGGTGACCCCTACGAGCAGTACTTC. It translates to CAISETGQGDPYEQYF. The rearrangement joins TRBV10-3 to TRBJ2-7, with 9 bases lining up with TRBD1. The length of the CDR3 is 16 residues. Germline V gene data show CDR1 as ENHRY and CDR2 as SYGVKD. J gave up 2 bases and V 2 bases, and 7 bases lay outside the gene matches.

The V call is TRBV2, the J call TRBJ1-3; 7 nucleotides match TRBD1. V lost 5 bases, J lost 2 bases, and 6 bases stayed unmatched. This CDR3 contains 15 residues. CDR1 SNHLY and CDR2 FYNNEI come from the germline V gene. CDR3 coding DNA: TGTGCCAGCAGTCGACAGGGTCTCCCTGGAAACACCATATATTTT. Amino acid sequence: CASSRQGLPGNTIYF.

The chain links TRBV2 to TRBJ1-1; tentative D call: TRBD1 (5 bases). V was clipped by 4 bases and J by 1 base, with 16 bases between them. CDR3 size: 16 residues. Germline values: CDR1 SNHLY, CDR2 FYNNEI. CDR3 sequence (DNA): TGTGCCAGCAGTGCCATCGTCCAGGGTTGGAACACTGAAGCTTTCTTT. This encodes CASSAIVQGWNTEAFF.